One sample yielded the 10 T cell receptor beta chains listed below, sequenced in a study of cytomegalovirus exposure and HLA in healthy donors. The PCR ran on 60 Vbeta and 13 Jbeta primers. Measured with immunoSEQ multiplex PCR; TCRdb has only the in-frame clones, and not every one. The sample contains about 130,000 clones, around 86% of which appear only once. Sample: PBMCs. All receptors derive from a man aged 18 to 29 in good health and CMV-seronegative.

The CDR3: CASRFGEGFRGEQYF. Written as DNA, the CDR3 is TGTGCCAGCAGATTTGGGGAGGGCTTTAGAGGCGAGCAGTACTTC. The rearrangement joins TRBV11-2 to TRBJ2-7; 7 positions match TRBD2. This CDR3 has 15 residues. The junction had 14 bases not matched to a gene; V was cut back by 6 bases and J by 6 bases. CDR1 is SGHAT, CDR2 FQNNGV, per germline.

The chain links TRBV6-5 to TRBJ2-5, with D possibly matching TRBD2 (7 bases). This CDR3 has 13 amino acids. Germline CDR1 MNHEY, CDR2 SVGAGI. Trimming took off 2 bases at V and 5 bases at J, with 9 bases between the two ends. As DNA, the CDR3 is TGTGCCAGCAGTTACGCGGGGGCGGAGACCCAGTACTTC. Its translation: CASSYAGAETQYF.

V is TRBV11-2 and J is TRBJ1-5; perhaps TRBD1 as D (6 bases). Germline CDR1 and CDR2: SGHAT and FQNNGV. V dropped 1 base and J dropped 1 base, with 17 bases sitting between them. The CDR3 is 18 amino acids. The CDR3 bases are TGTGCCAGCAGCTTAGTAGGGGGGGGTGCCTCAAGCAATCAGCCCCAGCATTTT. It specifies CASSLVGGGASSNQPQHF. The entire variable domain, with the rest obtained from reference TRBV11-2 and TRBJ1-5, is as follows: EAGVAQSPRYKIIEKRQSVAFWCNPISGHATLYWYQQILGQGPKLLIQFQNNGVVDDSQLPKDRFSAERLKGVDSTLKIQPAKLEDSAVYLCASSLVGGGASSNQPQHFGDGTRLSIL.

V is TRBV5-1 and J is TRBJ1-5; D is unresolved. The CDR3 consists of 13 residues. V shed 0 bases and J shed 7 bases, with 8 bases lying between them. Germline V gene sequence: CDR1 SGHRS, CDR2 YFSETQ. The CDR3 reads CASSLALGQPQHF. The DNA for the CDR3 is TGCGCCAGCAGCTTGGCTCTAGGACAGCCCCAGCATTTT.

The chain couples TRBV27 to TRBJ2-2, with TRBD1 identical over 9 bases. The CDR3 covers 15 residues. V was clipped by 3 bases and J by 2 bases; unmatched bases: 1. Germline V lookup: CDR1 MNHEY, CDR2 SMNVEV (reference sequence). CDR3 region: CASSLTGGNTGELFF. The CDR3 DNA is TGTGCCAGCAGTTTGACAGGGGGAAACACCGGGGAGCTGTTTTTT.

V usage is TRBV28 and J usage is TRBJ1-5; 7 bases map to TRBD1. Germline CDR1 reads MDHEN; CDR2 reads SYDVKM. The V segment lost 3 bases and the J segment 1 base; nucleotides outside the gene matches: 6. The CDR3 totals 16 residues. This CDR3 reads CASSLTTGVSNQPQHF. Here the CDR3 DNA reads TGTGCCAGCAGTTTGACTACAGGGGTCAGCAATCAGCCCCAGCATTTT.

The V and J genes are TRBV5-6 and TRBJ2-1; D perhaps matches TRBD1 (5 bases). Germline CDR1 SGHDT, CDR2 YYEEEE. V gave up 0 bases and J gave up 1 base, with 8 bases separating them. This CDR3 spans 15 amino acids. The CDR3 loop is CASSLGPGSYNEQFF. The CDR3 region has the DNA TGTGCCAGCAGCTTGGGTCCAGGGTCCTACAATGAGCAGTTCTTC.

This chain links TRBV6-5 with TRBJ2-5; 11 bases agree with TRBD2. The CDR3 totals 16 residues. The V gene end was trimmed by 3 bases and the J gene end by 6 bases; junction bases not matched to a gene: 9. Per germline, CDR1 MNHEY and CDR2 SVGAGI. The CDR3 sequence: CASSYPSSGGRKTQYF. The CDR3 region has the DNA TGTGCCAGCAGTTATCCTTCTAGCGGGGGGAGGAAGACCCAGTACTTC.

The chain employs TRBV9 and TRBJ2-1, with 9 bases aligning to TRBD2. The V segment lost 0 bases and the J segment 5 bases; nucleotides outside the gene matches: 6. This CDR3 spans 16 amino acids. Germline V gene sequence: CDR1 SGDLS, CDR2 YYNGEE. The CDR3: CASSVVGAGGNNEQFF. CDR3 coding DNA: TGTGCCAGCAGCGTAGTTGGTGCGGGGGGGAACAATGAGCAGTTCTTC. Full variable domain (remainder filled in from reference TRBV9 and TRBJ2-1): DSGVTQTPKHLITATGQRVTLRCSPRSGDLSVYWYQQSLDQGLQFLIQYYNGEERAKGNILERFSAQQFPDLHSELNLSSLELGDSALYFCASSVVGAGGNNEQFFGPGTRLTVL.

V and J are TRBV11-2 and TRBJ2-3; D gene uncertain. Germline loops: CDR1 SGHAT, CDR2 FQNNGV. Trimming cost V 5 bases and J 2 bases, with 11 bases left between them. The CDR3 is made up of 14 amino acids. The DNA for the CDR3 is TGTGCCAGCAGCCCCCGGTCCAACACAGATACGCAGTATTTT. It translates to CASSPRSNTDTQYF.